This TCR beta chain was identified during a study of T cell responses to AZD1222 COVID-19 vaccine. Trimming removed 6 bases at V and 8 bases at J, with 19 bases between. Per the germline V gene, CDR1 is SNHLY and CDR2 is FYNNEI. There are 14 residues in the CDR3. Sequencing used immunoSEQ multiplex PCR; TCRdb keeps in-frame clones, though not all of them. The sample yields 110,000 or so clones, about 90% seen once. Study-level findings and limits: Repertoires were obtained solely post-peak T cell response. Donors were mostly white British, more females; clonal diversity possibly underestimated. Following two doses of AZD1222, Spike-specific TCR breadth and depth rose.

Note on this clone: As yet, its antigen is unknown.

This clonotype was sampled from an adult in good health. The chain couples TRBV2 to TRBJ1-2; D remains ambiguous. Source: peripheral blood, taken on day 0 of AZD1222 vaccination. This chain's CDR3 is CASRRSIVDQGYTF. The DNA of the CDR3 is TGTGCCAGCAGGCGGAGTATAGTCGACCAAGGCTACACCTTC. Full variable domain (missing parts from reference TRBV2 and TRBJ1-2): EPEVTQTPSHQVTQMGQEVILRCVPISNHLYFYWYRQILGQKVEFLVSFYNNEISEKSEIFDDQFSVERPDGSNFTLKIRSTKLEDSAMYFCASRRSIVDQGYTFGSGTRLTVV.